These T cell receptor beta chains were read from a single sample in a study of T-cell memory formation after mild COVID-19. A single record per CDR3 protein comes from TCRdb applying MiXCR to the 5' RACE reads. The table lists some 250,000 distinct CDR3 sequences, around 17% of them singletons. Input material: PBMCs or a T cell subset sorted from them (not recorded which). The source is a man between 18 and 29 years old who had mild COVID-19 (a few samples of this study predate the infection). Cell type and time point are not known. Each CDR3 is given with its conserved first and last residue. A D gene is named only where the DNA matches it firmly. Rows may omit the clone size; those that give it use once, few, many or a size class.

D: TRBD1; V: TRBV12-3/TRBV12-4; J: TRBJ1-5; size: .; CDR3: CASSLQGTGNQPQHF; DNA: TGTGCCAGCAGTCTACAGGGGACGGGGAATCAGCCCCAGCATTTT
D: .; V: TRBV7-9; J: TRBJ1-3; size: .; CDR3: CASSLMGATGNTIYF; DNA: TGTGCCAGCAGCTTGATGGGGGCTACTGGAAACACCATATATTTT
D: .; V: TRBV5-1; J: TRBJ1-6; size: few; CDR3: CASSGAGGKNSPLHF; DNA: TGCGCCAGCAGTGGAGCGGGTGGTAAAAATTCACCCCTCCACTTT
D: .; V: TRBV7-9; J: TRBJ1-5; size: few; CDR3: CASSSVEGEEPQHF; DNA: TGTGCCAGCAGCTCGGTGGAGGGTGAAGAGCCCCAGCATTTT
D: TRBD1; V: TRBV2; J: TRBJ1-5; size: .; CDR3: CASSRQGVGQPQHF; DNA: TGTGCCAGCAGTAGACAGGGGGTAGGACAGCCCCAGCATTTT
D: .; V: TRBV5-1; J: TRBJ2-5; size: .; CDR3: CASSLYGGPQETQYF; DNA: TGCGCCAGCAGCTTGTACGGGGGACCGCAAGAGACCCAGTACTTC
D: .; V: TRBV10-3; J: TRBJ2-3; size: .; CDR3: CAIRSRANTDTQYF; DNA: TGTGCCATCAGGTCCCGGGCCAACACAGATACGCAGTATTTT
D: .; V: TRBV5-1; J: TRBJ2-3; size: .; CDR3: CASSEQADTQYF; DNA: TGCGCCAGCAGCGAACAGGCAGATACGCAGTATTTT
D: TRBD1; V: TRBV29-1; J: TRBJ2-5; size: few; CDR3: CSVEALDREETQYF; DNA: TGCAGCGTTGAAGCTCTGGACAGGGAAGAGACCCAGTACTTC
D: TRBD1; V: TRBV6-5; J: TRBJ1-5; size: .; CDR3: CASSIGQGSNQPQHF; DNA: TGTGCCAGCAGTATCGGACAGGGGAGCAATCAGCCCCAGCATTTT
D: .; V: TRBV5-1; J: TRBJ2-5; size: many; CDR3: CASSLGDTQETQYF; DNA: TGCGCCAGCAGCTTGGGAGACACCCAAGAGACCCAGTACTTC
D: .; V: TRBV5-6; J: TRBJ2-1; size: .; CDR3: CASSWRVNDNEQFF; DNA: TGTGCCAGCAGCTGGAGAGTGAACGACAATGAGCAGTTCTTC
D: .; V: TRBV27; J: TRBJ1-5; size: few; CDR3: CASSFVAGSNQPQHF; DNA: TGTGCCAGCAGTTTTGTTGCAGGCTCAAATCAGCCCCAGCATTTT
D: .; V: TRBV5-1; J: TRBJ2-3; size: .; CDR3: CASSLVGGQVTDTDTQYF; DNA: TGCGCCAGCAGCTTGGTCGGTGGGCAGGTAACCGACACAGATACGCAGTATTTT
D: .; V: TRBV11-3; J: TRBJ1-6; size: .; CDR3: CASSLEHNSPLHF; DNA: TGTGCCAGCAGCTTAGAGCATAATTCACCCCTCCACTTT
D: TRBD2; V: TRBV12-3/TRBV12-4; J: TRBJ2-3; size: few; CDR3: CASSFLITSGGPRTDTQYF; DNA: TGTGCCAGCAGTTTCCTAATCACTAGCGGGGGCCCACGCACAGATACGCAGTATTTT
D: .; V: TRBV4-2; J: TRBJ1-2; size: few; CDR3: CASSQDQGQPYGYTF; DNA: TGTGCCAGCAGCCAAGATCAAGGACAGCCCTATGGCTACACCTTC
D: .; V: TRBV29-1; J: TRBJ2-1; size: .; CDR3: CSVESPRARTGEQFF; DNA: TGCAGCGTTGAATCCCCCCGCGCCCGCACGGGTGAGCAGTTCTTC
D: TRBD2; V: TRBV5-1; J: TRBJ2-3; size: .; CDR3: CASSPLVAGPTDTQYF; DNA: TGCGCCAGCAGCCCCCTTGTAGCGGGGCCCACAGATACGCAGTATTTT
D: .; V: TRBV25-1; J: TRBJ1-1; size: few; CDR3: CASSEPWEPSIF; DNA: TGTGCCAGCAGTGAACCTTGGGAGCCGAGTATCTTT
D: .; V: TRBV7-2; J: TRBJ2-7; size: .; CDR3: CASSPDGSSYEQYF; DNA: TGTGCCAGCAGCCCGGACGGGAGCTCCTACGAGCAGTACTTC
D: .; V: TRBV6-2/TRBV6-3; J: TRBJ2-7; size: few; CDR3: CASSLDRFYEQYF; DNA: TGTGCCAGCAGTTTGGACAGATTCTACGAGCAGTACTTC
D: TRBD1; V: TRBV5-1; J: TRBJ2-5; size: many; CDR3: CASSSGQGLETQYF; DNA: TGCGCCAGCAGCTCGGGACAGGGGTTAGAGACCCAGTACTTC
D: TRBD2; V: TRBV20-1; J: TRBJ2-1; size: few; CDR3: CSAEERGGSSSYNEQFF; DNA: TGCAGTGCCGAGGAGCGGGGGGGCTCGAGCTCCTACAATGAGCAGTTCTTC
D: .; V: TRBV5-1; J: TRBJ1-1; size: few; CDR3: CASSLLRGRKNTEAFF; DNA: TGCGCCAGCAGCTTGCTCCGGGGACGGAAGAACACTGAAGCTTTCTTT
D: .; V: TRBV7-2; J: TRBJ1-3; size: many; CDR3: CASSLAVGAGGNTIYF; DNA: TGTGCCAGCAGCTTAGCGGTCGGGGCGGGTGGAAACACCATATATTTT
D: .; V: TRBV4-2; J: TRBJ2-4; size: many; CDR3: CASSQDSTGIAKNIQYF; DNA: TGTGCCAGCAGCCAAGATTCGACGGGGATAGCCAAAAACATTCAGTACTTC
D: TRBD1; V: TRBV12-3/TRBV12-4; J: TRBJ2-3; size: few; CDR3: CASSLGQGAGTDTQYF; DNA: TGTGCCAGCAGTTTGGGACAGGGAGCGGGCACAGATACGCAGTATTTT
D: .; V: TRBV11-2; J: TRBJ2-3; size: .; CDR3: CASSPLGGGRWDTQYF; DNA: TGTGCCAGCAGCCCCTTGGGCGGCGGCCGTTGGGATACGCAGTATTTT
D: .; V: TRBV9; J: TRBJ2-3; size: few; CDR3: CASSHVEAVTDTQYF; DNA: TGTGCCAGCAGCCACGTCGAGGCAGTCACAGATACGCAGTATTTT
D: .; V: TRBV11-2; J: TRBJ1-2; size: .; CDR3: CASSLGSGPRGYTF; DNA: TGTGCCAGCAGCTTAGGATCGGGGCCCCGTGGCTACACCTTC
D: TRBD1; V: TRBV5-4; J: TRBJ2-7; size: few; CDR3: CASSLSQDRSYEQYF; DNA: TGTGCCAGCAGCCTTTCGCAGGACAGGTCCTACGAGCAGTACTTC
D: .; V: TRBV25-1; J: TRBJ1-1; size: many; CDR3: CASSERLGGPNTEAFF; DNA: TGTGCCAGCAGTGAAAGATTGGGCGGACCGAACACTGAAGCTTTCTTT
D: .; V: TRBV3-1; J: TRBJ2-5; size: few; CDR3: CASSPRIPRGETQYF; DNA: TGTGCCAGCAGCCCACGTATCCCGCGAGGGGAGACCCAGTACTTC
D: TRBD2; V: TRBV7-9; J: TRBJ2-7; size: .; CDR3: CASTLAGNEQYF; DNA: TGTGCCAGCACCTTAGCGGGGAACGAGCAGTACTTC
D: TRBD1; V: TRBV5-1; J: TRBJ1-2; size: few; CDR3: CASSEGQGGNGYTF; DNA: TGCGCCAGCAGCGAGGGACAGGGAGGAAATGGCTACACCTTC
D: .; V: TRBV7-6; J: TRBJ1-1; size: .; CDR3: CASRPGVGANTEAFF; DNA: TGTGCCAGCAGACCCGGAGTGGGGGCGAACACTGAAGCTTTCTTT
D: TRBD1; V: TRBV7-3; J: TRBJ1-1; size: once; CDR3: CASSVQGRGTEAFF; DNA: TGTGCCAGCAGCGTACAGGGGCGTGGCACTGAAGCTTTCTTT
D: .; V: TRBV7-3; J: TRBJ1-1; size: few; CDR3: CASSLRSRNTEAFF; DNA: TGTGCCAGCAGCTTAAGAAGTAGGAACACTGAAGCTTTCTTT
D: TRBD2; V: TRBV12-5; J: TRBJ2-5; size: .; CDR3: CASGLRLAGTETQYF; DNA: TGTGCTAGTGGTTTGAGGCTAGCGGGGACAGAGACCCAGTACTTC
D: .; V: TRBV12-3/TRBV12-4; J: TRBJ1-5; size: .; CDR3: CASSLLGRGVNQPQHF; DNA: TGTGCCAGCAGTTTACTGGGGAGGGGGGTTAATCAGCCCCAGCATTTT
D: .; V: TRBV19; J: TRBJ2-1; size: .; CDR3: CASSASGSYNEQFF; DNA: TGTGCCAGTAGTGCCAGCGGCTCCTACAATGAGCAGTTCTTC
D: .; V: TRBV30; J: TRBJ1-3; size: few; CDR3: CAYVAGNAGNTIYF; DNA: TGTGCCTATGTCGCAGGGAACGCTGGAAACACCATATATTTT
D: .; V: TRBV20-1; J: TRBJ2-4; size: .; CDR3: CSARSGPLAKNIQYF; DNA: TGCAGTGCTAGGTCCGGGCCGTTAGCCAAAAACATTCAGTACTTC
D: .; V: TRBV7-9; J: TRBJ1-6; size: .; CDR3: CASSLGGHSPLHF; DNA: TGTGCCAGCAGCTTAGGCGGTCATTCACCCCTCCACTTT
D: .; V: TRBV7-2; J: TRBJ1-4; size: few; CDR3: CASSFSRLNEKLFF; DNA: TGTGCCAGCAGCTTTTCCCGGCTTAATGAAAAACTGTTTTTT
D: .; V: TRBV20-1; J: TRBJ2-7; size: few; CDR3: CSAPGLSSYEQYF; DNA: TGCAGTGCGCCCGGGTTAAGCTCCTACGAGCAGTACTTC
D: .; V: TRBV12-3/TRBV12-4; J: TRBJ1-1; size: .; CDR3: CASSFTDEAFF; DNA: TGTGCCAGCAGTTTTACAGACGAAGCTTTCTTT
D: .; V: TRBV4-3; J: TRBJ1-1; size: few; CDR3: CASSPQAGSTEAFF; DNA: TGCGCCAGCAGCCCCCAAGCCGGGAGCACTGAAGCTTTCTTT
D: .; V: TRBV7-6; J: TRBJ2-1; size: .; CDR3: CASSLERLGNREQFF; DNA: TGTGCCAGCAGCTTAGAAAGACTGGGGAATAGGGAGCAGTTCTTC
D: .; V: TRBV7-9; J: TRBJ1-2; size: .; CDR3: CASSTGTLKGYGYTF; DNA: TGTGCCAGCAGCACGGGGACCTTAAAGGGCTATGGCTACACCTTC
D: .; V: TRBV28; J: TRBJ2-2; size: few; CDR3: CASSLAAGRRNTGELFF; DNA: TGTGCCAGCAGCCTCGCAGCCGGCAGGAGGAACACCGGGGAGCTGTTTTTT
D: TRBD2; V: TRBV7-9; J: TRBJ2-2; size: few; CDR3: CASSERAGGPGELFF; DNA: TGTGCCAGCAGCGAAAGAGCGGGGGGCCCCGGGGAGCTGTTTTTT
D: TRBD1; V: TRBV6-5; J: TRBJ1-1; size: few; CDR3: CASKTGQGNTEAFF; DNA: TGTGCCAGCAAAACCGGACAGGGGAACACTGAAGCTTTCTTT